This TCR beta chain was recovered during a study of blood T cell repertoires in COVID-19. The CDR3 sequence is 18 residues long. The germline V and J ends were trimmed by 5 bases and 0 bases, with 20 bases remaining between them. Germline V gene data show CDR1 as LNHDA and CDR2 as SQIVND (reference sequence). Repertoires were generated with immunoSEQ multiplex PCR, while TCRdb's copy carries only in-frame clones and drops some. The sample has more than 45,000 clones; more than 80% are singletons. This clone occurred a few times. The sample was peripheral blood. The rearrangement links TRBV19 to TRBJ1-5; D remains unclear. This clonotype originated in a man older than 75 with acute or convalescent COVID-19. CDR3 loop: CASSPRGRAVISNQPQHF. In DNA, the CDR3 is TGTGCCAGTAGTCCCCGGGGAAGGGCTGTTATTAGCAATCAGCCCCAGCATTTT.